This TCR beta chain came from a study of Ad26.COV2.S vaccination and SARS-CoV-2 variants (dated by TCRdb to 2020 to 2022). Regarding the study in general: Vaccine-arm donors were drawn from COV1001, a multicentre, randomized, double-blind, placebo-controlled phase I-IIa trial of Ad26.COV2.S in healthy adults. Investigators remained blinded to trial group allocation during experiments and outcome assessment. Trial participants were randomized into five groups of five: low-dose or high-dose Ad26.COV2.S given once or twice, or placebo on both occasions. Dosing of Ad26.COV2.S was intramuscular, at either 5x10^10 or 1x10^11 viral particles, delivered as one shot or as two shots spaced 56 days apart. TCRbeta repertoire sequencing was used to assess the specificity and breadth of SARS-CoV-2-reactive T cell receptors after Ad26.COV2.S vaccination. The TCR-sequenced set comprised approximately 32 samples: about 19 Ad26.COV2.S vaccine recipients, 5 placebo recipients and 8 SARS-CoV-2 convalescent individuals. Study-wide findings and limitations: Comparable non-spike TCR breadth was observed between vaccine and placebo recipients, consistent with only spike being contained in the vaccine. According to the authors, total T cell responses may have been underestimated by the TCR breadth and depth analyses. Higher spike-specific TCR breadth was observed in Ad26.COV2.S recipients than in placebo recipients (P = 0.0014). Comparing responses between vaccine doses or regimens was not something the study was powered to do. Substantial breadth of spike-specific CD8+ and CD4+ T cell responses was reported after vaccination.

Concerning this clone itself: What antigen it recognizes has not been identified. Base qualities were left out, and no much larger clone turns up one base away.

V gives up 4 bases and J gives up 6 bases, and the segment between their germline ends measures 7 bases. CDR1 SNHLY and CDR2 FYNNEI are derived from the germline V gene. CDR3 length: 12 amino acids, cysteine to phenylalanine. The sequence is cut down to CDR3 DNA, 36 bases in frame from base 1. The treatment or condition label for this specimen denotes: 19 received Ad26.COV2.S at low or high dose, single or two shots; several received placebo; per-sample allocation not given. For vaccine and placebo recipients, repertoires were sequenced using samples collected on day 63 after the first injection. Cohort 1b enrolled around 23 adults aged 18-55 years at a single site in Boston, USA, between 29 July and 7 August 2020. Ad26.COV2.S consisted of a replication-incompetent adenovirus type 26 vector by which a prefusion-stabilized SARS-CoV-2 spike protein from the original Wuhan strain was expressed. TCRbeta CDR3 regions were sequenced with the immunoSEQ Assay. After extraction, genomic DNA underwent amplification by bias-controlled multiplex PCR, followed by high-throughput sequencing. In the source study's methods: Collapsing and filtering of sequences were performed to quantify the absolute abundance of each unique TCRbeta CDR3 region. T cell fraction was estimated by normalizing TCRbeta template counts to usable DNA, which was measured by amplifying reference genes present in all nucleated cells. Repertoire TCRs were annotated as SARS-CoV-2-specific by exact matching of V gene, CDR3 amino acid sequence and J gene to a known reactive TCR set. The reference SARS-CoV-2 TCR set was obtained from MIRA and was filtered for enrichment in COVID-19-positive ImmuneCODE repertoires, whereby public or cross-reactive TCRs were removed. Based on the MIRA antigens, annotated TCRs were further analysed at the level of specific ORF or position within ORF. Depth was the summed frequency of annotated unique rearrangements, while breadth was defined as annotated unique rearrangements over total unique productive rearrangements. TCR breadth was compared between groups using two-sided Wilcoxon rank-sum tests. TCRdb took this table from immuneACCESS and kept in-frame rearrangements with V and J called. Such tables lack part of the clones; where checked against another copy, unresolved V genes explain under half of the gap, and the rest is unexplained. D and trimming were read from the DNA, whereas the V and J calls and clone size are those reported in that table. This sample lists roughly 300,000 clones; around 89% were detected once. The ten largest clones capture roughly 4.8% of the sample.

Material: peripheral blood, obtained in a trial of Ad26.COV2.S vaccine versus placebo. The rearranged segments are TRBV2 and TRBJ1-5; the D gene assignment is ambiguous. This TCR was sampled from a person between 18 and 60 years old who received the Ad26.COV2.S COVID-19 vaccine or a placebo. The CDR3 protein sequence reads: CASSVLSQPQHF. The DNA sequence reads TGTGCCAGCAGTGTTCTTAGTCAGCCCCAGCATTTT. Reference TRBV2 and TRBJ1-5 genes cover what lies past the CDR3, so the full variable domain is EPEVTQTPSHQVTQMGQEVILRCVPISNHLYFYWYRQILGQKVEFLVSFYNNEISEKSEIFDDQFSVERPDGSNFTLKIRSTKLEDSAMYFCASSVLSQPQHFGDGTRLSIL.